The rows below give T cell receptor beta chains drawn from one sample of a study of OX40 agonist ivuxolimab in advanced cancers. The assay was immunoSEQ multiplex PCR, and TCRdb's table has in-frame clones only and misses some. The sample lists 57,000 or so clones; about 93% were seen once. Sequenced material: CD4+ or CD8+ T cells sorted from blood, taken in a trial of the OX40 agonist ivuxolimab. The receptors come from an adult with an advanced solid tumor such as melanoma, head and neck, liver or kidney cancer. Each CDR3 is given with its conserved first and last residue. The D gene is left open where the match is weak. The listing skips clone size in some rows; elsewhere it reads once, few, many or a size class.

size	V	D	J	DNA	CDR3
-	TRBV6-5	TRBD2	TRBJ2-1	TGTGCCAGCAGTTATATCTGGACTAGCCGCTACAATGAGCAGTTCTTC	CASSYIWTSRYNEQFF
-	TRBV6-5	-	TRBJ2-5	TGTGCCAGCAGTCTCGGGAGCCAAGAGACCCAGTACTTC	CASSLGSQETQYF
once	TRBV5-4	TRBD1	TRBJ1-1	TGTGCCAGCAGAACCAGGGGGCTGAACACTGAAGCTTTCTTT	CASRTRGLNTEAFF
once	TRBV5-6	-	TRBJ1-1	TGTGCCAGCAGCTTGGTCCCGGCTCTCACTGAAGCTTTCTTT	CASSLVPALTEAFF
-	TRBV5-1	TRBD1	TRBJ1-1	TGCGCCAGCAGCAGCACAGGGGGAGCTTTCTTT	CASSSTGGAFF
-	TRBV19	-	TRBJ2-1	TGTGCCAGTAGTATAGGAGCCCAGAGGGGCAGCGAGCAGTTCTTC	CASSIGAQRGSEQFF
-	TRBV6-6	-	TRBJ2-1	TGTGCCAGCAGTACTAGGACTAAAGAGCAGTTCTTC	CASSTRTKEQFF
-	TRBV19	-	TRBJ2-2	TGTGCCAGTAGTATGTCCTTCTGGAGGGTGGGGACCGGGGAGCTGTTTTTT	CASSMSFWRVGTGELFF
-	TRBV7-3	TRBD1	TRBJ2-7	TGTGCCAGCAGCTTAACAGGGGGCAGTAGCGACGAGCAGTACTTC	CASSLTGGSSDEQYF
-	TRBV7-7	-	TRBJ1-3	TGTGCCAGCAGCGACAGCCCCTTCAGGGCTGGGTTGAACTCTGGAAACACCATATATTTT	CASSDSPFRAGLNSGNTIYF
-	TRBV28	-	TRBJ2-3	TGTGCCAGCAGCGGGATCACAGATACGCAGTATTTT	CASSGITDTQYF
-	TRBV7-9	-	TRBJ2-2	TGTGCCAGCAGCTTAAGTGCAAGAGTCACCGGGGAGCTGTTTTTT	CASSLSARVTGELFF
-	TRBV7-9	TRBD1	TRBJ2-7	TGTGCCAGCAGCTTCCTAGACAGGGCAGGCGAGCAGTACTTC	CASSFLDRAGEQYF
-	TRBV11-2	TRBD2	TRBJ2-3	TGTGCCAGCAGCGTATCCGGCTGGGGGGGAAGCACAGATACGCAGTATTTT	CASSVSGWGGSTDTQYF
-	TRBV10-3	TRBD2	TRBJ2-3	TGTGCCATCAGTGCCCGGGAGGGAGGGACAGATACGCAGTATTTT	CAISAREGGTDTQYF
-	TRBV6-5	TRBD2	TRBJ2-7	TGTGCCAGCAGTCCAATTGCGGGAGGGCCCTACGAGCAGTACTTC	CASSPIAGGPYEQYF
-	TRBV5-8	-	TRBJ2-7	TGTGCCAGCAGCTTACACCGGGACCGGGGCAGGAACGAGCAGTACTTC	CASSLHRDRGRNEQYF
-	TRBV5-6	-	TRBJ1-5	TGTGCCAGCAGCCGGGGGGCTCAGCCCCAGCATTTT	CASSRGAQPQHF
-	TRBV28	-	TRBJ1-2	TGTGCCAGCCTGGGACGCATAGGGGGCTACACCTTC	CASLGRIGGYTF
-	TRBV2	-	TRBJ2-1	TGTGCCAGCAGTGAAGCAGGAGCGGGCGCCAACAGAGAGCAGTTCTTC	CASSEAGAGANREQFF
-	TRBV19	-	TRBJ2-1	TGTGCCAGTAGTATAGTTATACTAGCTTACCATGAGCAGTTCTTC	CASSIVILAYHEQFF
-	TRBV29-1	TRBD1	TRBJ1-2	TGCAGCGTTGAGTGGACAGGGGGCAGTGGCTACACCTTC	CSVEWTGGSGYTF
-	TRBV28	TRBD1	TRBJ1-5	TGTGCCAGCAGTTTATTGAGGACAGGGTATTATCAGCCCCAGCATTTT	CASSLLRTGYYQPQHF
-	TRBV6-6	-	TRBJ2-3	TGTGCCAGCAGTTCCACCACTGGGGAGTATTTT	CASSSTTGEYF
-	TRBV29-1	TRBD2	TRBJ2-7	TGCAGCGTTGCTCAAGAACGGCTAGCGGGAGGGCCGTACGACTACGAGCAGTACTTC	CSVAQERLAGGPYDYEQYF
once	TRBV5-5	TRBD1	TRBJ2-7	TGTGCCAGCAGCTCCACTCTGGGACAGTTTTTCGGCTACGAGCAGTACTTC	CASSSTLGQFFGYEQYF
once	TRBV27	-	TRBJ1-2	TGTGCCAGCAGACCCTTACCCAGTCAGGGCCTCTATGGCTACACCTTC	CASRPLPSQGLYGYTF
-	TRBV9	TRBD1	TRBJ2-4	TGTGCCAGCAGCGTAGCCTCCGACAGGGGAAACATTCAGTACTTC	CASSVASDRGNIQYF
-	TRBV4-3	-	TRBJ2-1	TGCGCCAGCAGCCAAGACCCCTTTGATACCTACAATGAGCAGTTCTTC	CASSQDPFDTYNEQFF
-	TRBV7-9	-	TRBJ2-1	TGTGCCAGCAGACAGGGTCGTTGGGGCAATGAGCAGTTCTTC	CASRQGRWGNEQFF
-	TRBV9	TRBD2	TRBJ2-1	TGTGCCAGCAGCGTAGGGTTGGGGAGACCCGGAGAGGAGGGACTAGGTGAGCAGTTCTTC	CASSVGLGRPGEEGLGEQFF
once	TRBV7-9	-	TRBJ2-2	TGTGCCAGCAGCTATTGGGGGACGGGCGCCGGGGAGCTGTTTTTT	CASSYWGTGAGELFF
medium-sized	TRBV7-2	-	TRBJ2-7	TGTGCCAGCAGCACGTACTACGAGCAGTACTTC	CASSTYYEQYF
-	TRBV4-2	TRBD2	TRBJ2-7	TGTGCCAGCAGCCAAGTTAGCGGGAGGAGCGAGCAGTACTTC	CASSQVSGRSEQYF
-	TRBV19	TRBD2	TRBJ2-3	TGTGCCAGTAGTACCCGGACGGTCCTAGCGGGAGGAATTACCACAGATACGCAGTATTTT	CASSTRTVLAGGITTDTQYF
once	TRBV11-2	TRBD2	TRBJ2-7	TGTGCCAGCAGCTTTTCTGCGGGAGAAATGTACTACGAGCAGTACTTC	CASSFSAGEMYYEQYF
-	TRBV27	-	TRBJ2-1	TGTGCCAGCAGCCAAGGCCCGGAGCAGTTCTTC	CASSQGPEQFF
-	TRBV27	-	TRBJ2-1	TGTGCCAGCACCAGGTATACCTACATAGACTCCTACAATGAGCAGTTCTTC	CASTRYTYIDSYNEQFF
-	TRBV15	TRBD1	TRBJ1-5	TGTGCCACCAGTTTGGGACAGGGGGTGAATCAGCCCCAGCATTTT	CATSLGQGVNQPQHF
few	TRBV4-3	-	TRBJ2-7	TGCGCCAGCAGCCAAAATTTCAGGGATAATCACGAGCAGTACTTC	CASSQNFRDNHEQYF
-	TRBV6-1	TRBD2	TRBJ2-3	TGTGCCAGCAGTGAGCTTAGCGGGAGCACAGATACGCAGTATTTT	CASSELSGSTDTQYF
once	TRBV5-4	-	TRBJ2-7	TGTGCCAGCAGCTTGGCCGGGTTTATACCCGGCTACGAGCAGTACTTC	CASSLAGFIPGYEQYF
-	TRBV29-1	-	TRBJ1-1	TGCAGCGTTGGGGGGGGAACTGAAGCTTTCTTT	CSVGGGTEAFF
-	TRBV19	TRBD2	TRBJ2-5	TGTGCCAGTAGTATCCTAATGACTAGGGGAGGGGAGACCCAGTACTTC	CASSILMTRGGETQYF
once	TRBV27	TRBD2	TRBJ2-1	TGTGCCAGCAGTGTCGGACTAGCGGGAGGGCTTTACAATGAGCAGTTCTTC	CASSVGLAGGLYNEQFF
-	TRBV9	-	TRBJ2-3	TGTGCCAGCAGCGTAGGAGGCGGGCACAGCACAGATACGCAGTATTTT	CASSVGGGHSTDTQYF
-	TRBV9	-	TRBJ1-1	TGTGCCAGCACCCCCGTGGTGGGGGGGGGACGGACTGAAGCTTTCTTT	CASTPVVGGGRTEAFF